The present TCR beta chain was sequenced within a study of metastatic and nonmetastatic thyroid tumors. Study-level background: The comparison covered peripheral blood and tumor or nodule tissue in malignant and benign thyroid patients.

The sample holds many counts of this clone. Germline CDR1 is MNHEY and CDR2 is SVGEGT. V lost 5 bases and J lost 2, with 13 bases in between. The CDR3 runs 14 residues. Treatment of any kind had been given to no patient before thyroid surgery. TCRdb reanalyzed the PCR reads via MiXCR. The data show fewer than 40,000 clones, around 15% seen once. Sequencing was done on a sample of blood. The chain recombines TRBV6-2 or TRBV6-3 with TRBJ2-7; D gene ambiguous. This TCR came from a female donor with papillary thyroid cancer or a benign thyroid nodule (not recorded which). Some clones in this sample may be carry-over from other donors' samples. CDR3 in DNA: TGTGCCAGCAGTCCTAATGGGTATACCTACGAGCAGTACTTC. Translating gives CASSPNGYTYEQYF.